Only a few counts were recorded for the clone carrying this TCR beta chain. The data originate from a study of blood T cell repertoires in COVID-19. Trimming took 5 bases from V and 2 from J, leaving 10 bases between them. Germline V CDR1 and CDR2: SNHLY, FYNNEI. This CDR3 region has 14 residues. Clones were sequenced by immunoSEQ multiplex PCR, and TCRdb holds only the in-frame ones, with some missing. In the table there are roughly 70,000 clones, approximately 79% of which are singletons. The sequenced sample was peripheral blood. The source is a woman aged 55-69 years with acute or convalescent COVID-19. V is TRBV2 and J is TRBJ2-4; perhaps TRBD2 as D (6 bases). This chain's CDR3 is CASSLGGPKNIQYF. The DNA for the CDR3 is TGTGCCAGCAGTCTAGGAGGGCCCAAAAACATTCAGTACTTC.